This record looks at one TCR beta chain sequence and its context. The sample originates from a study of cytomegalovirus exposure and HLA in healthy donors. TCRdb's copy holds only in-frame clones and misses some; the assay was immunoSEQ multiplex PCR. Of some 150,000 clones in the sample, approximately 89% are singletons; the top ten hold about 9.9%. The specimen was PBMCs. The TCR was taken from a woman aged 18-35 years in good health and CMV-seropositive.

CDR3 DNA sequence: TGTGCCAGCAGCTTAATGGGGACAGGGGACCAGCCCCAGCATTTT. Residues: CASSLMGTGDQPQHF. V and J are TRBV7-8 and TRBJ1-5; 10 nucleotides align to TRBD1. Germline trimming cut 2 bases from V and 7 bases from J; bases unmatched to any gene: 5. The CDR3 runs to 15 residues. CDR1 is SGHVS and CDR2 is FQNEAQ in the germline V gene.